The clone carrying this T cell receptor beta chain was seen only a few times. The sample is drawn from a study of beta chain features in type 1 diabetes. Study background: Patients did not differ from healthy donors in age, gender or cell yield.

Germline lookup yields CDR1 SGHAT and CDR2 FQNNGV. The CDR3 length is 15 residues. Trimming pared 4 bases from V and 5 bases from J, leaving 18 bases between. Isolation of CD4+ naive, central memory, regulatory and stem cell-like memory cells was achieved by sorting via CD45RO/CCR7/CD25/CD127/CD95/CD27. The sequenced template was cDNA made from the entire isolated RNA. Using immunoSEQ multiplex PCR, the repertoire was profiled, and TCRdb retains in-frame clones only, with some absent. The repertoire holds approximately 150,000 clones, over 8% seen once, with 0.55% to 0.75% in the top ten. The material sequenced was central memory CD4+ T cells from blood. This receptor was obtained from a woman between 40 and 50 years old in good health. The gene calls are TRBV11-2 and TRBJ2-7; TRBD1 might be the D (8 bases). DNA of the CDR3: TGTGCCAGCAGCTCTAGCGGACAGGGTCGAGACGAGCAGTACTTC. As protein: CASSSSGQGRDEQYF. Using reference TRBV11-2 and TRBJ2-7 for the parts outside the CDR3, the full variable domain is EAGVAQSPRYKIIEKRQSVAFWCNPISGHATLYWYQQILGQGPKLLIQFQNNGVVDDSQLPKDRFSAERLKGVDSTLKIQPAKLEDSAVYLCASSSSGQGRDEQYFGPGTRLTVT.